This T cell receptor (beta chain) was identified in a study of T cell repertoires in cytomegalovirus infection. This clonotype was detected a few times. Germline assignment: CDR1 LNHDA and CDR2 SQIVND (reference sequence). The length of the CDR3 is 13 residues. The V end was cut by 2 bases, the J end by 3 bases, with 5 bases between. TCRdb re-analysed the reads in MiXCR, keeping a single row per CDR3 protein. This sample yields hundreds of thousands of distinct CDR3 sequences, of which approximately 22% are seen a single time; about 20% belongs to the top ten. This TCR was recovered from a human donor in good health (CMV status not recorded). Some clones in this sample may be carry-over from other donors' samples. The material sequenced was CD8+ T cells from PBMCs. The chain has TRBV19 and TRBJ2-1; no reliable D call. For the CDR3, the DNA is TGTGCCAGTAGTATAACCGGCTACAATGAGCAGTTCTTC. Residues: CASSITGYNEQFF.